These 25 T cell receptor beta chains share one sample of origin, sequenced in a study of T cell responses to AZD1222 COVID-19 vaccine. Method: immunoSEQ multiplex PCR; TCRdb's copy keeps in-frame clones and lacks some. This sample has fewer than 150,000 clones, with approximately 92% found just once. Here the sequenced sample was peripheral blood, taken 28 days after the second AZD1222 dose. These receptors were taken from an adult who received the AZD1222 COVID-19 vaccine.

This clone was detected a few times. V and J are TRBV28 and TRBJ1-4; D remains ambiguous. Trimming left V 3 bases short and J 7 bases short, with 24 bases between. The germline V gene encodes CDR1 MDHEN and CDR2 SYDVKM. The length of the CDR3 is 18 residues. CDR3 nucleotides: TGTGCCAGCAGTTTTCCAGGACCGGAAGGGATCTCCGGTGAAAAACTGTTTTTT. This gives the protein CASSFPGPEGISGEKLFF. Supplemented by reference TRBV28 and TRBJ1-4, the full variable domain reads DVKVTQSSRYLVKRTGEKVFLECVQDMDHENMFWYRQDPGLGLRLIYFSYDVKMKEKGDIPEGYSVSREKKERFSLILESASTNQTSMYLCASSFPGPEGISGEKLFFGSGTQLSVL.

The V gene is TRBV13, the J gene TRBJ1-6; tentatively, D is TRBD1 (5 bases). This CDR3 is built from 15 residues. Looked up from germline, CDR1 is PRHDT and CDR2 is FYEKMQ (reference sequence). Trimming removed 0 bases at V and 10 bases at J, with 13 bases between. The DNA of the CDR3 is TGTGCCAGCAGCTTAGGCCGGGGGGGGACCTCACCCCTCCACTTT. This gives the protein CASSLGRGGTSPLHF.

The V call is TRBV7-9, the J call TRBJ2-3, with no clear D. Looked up from germline, CDR1 is SEHNR and CDR2 is FQNEAQ (reference sequence). Trimming removed 5 bases from V and 5 bases from J, with 8 bases in between. The CDR3 extends over 12 amino acids. CDR3 nucleotide sequence: TGTGCCAGCAGCCCTGTAGGAGATACGCAGTATTTT. Its protein product is CASSPVGDTQYF. The whole variable domain, remainder taken from reference TRBV7-9 and TRBJ2-3, is DTGVSQNPRHKITKRGQNVTFRCDPISEHNRLYWYRQTLGQGPEFLTYFQNEAQLEKSRLLSDRFSAERPKGSFSTLEIQRTEQGDSAMYLCASSPVGDTQYFGPGTRLTVL.

The chain has TRBV12-5 and TRBJ1-1; the match to TRBD1 covers 7 bases. Germline lookup yields CDR1 LGHNT and CDR2 FRNRAP. The V gene end was trimmed by 0 bases and the J gene end by 6 bases; junction bases not matched to a gene: 1. The CDR3 is 13 residues long. The CDR3 nucleotides read TGTGCTAGTGGTTTGGTAGGGGGCGCTGAAGCTTTCTTT. Translating gives CASGLVGGAEAFF.

The J gene is TRBJ1-2, the V gene TRBV5-6; no firm D call. Trimming took 4 bases from V and 2 from J, leaving 6 bases between them. Germline V lookup: CDR1 SGHDT, CDR2 YYEEEE. The CDR3 runs 12 residues. For the CDR3, the DNA is TGTGCCAGCAGCCGACGGAACTATGGCTACACCTTC. This translates into CASSRRNYGYTF.

In the case of this clone: This sample includes further DNA sequences coding for the same CDR3. V usage is TRBV4-3 and J usage is TRBJ2-2; D call uncertain. The CDR3 runs 11 residues. Germline loops: CDR1 LGHNA, CDR2 YSLEER. Trimming left V 2 bases short and J 8 bases short, with 3 bases between. In nucleotides, the CDR3 is TGCGCCAGCAGCCAATCAGGGGAGCTGTTTTTT. Translating gives CASSQSGELFF.

The chain has TRBV6-5 and TRBJ1-3; D unclear. There are 15 residues in the CDR3. V gave up 5 bases and J gave up 4 bases, with 15 bases separating them. Looked up from germline, CDR1 is MNHEY and CDR2 is SVGAGI. This CDR3 reads CASSPRAVGGNTIYF. CDR3 DNA: TGTGCCAGCAGTCCTCGGGCTGTAGGCGGAAACACCATATATTTT.

The gene calls are TRBV9 and TRBJ2-2; 7 bases are shared with TRBD1. This CDR3 region has 14 residues. CDR1 is SGDLS and CDR2 is YYNGEE in the germline V gene. V lost 7 bases and J lost 0; bases outside the gene matches: 3. DNA for the CDR3: TGTGCCAGCCGGACAGGCGCGAACACCGGGGAGCTGTTTTTT. Translating it yields CASRTGANTGELFF.

J is TRBJ1-3 and V is TRBV12-3 or TRBV12-4; unclear D gene. The CDR3 spans 12 residues. Trimming removed 0 bases from V and 5 bases from J, with 2 bases in between. The CDR3 sequence: CASSLARNTIYF. Here the CDR3 DNA reads TGTGCCAGCAGTTTAGCGAGAAACACCATATATTTT.

Regarding this clone: The same CDR3 can be traced to other DNA sequences in this sample. The chain links TRBV7-9 to TRBJ2-7, with D possibly matching TRBD2 (5 bases). Per germline, CDR1 SEHNR and CDR2 FQNEAQ (reference sequence). The CDR3 length is 12 residues. V gave up 3 bases and J gave up 6 bases, with 9 bases separating them. The CDR3 sequence is CASSLEVGEQYF. The CDR3 DNA is TGTGCCAGCAGCTTGGAGGTGGGCGAGCAGTACTTC.

Written as DNA, the CDR3 is TGTGCTAGTGGTTTGGTACTTGGAGGGACCCAAATGAACACTGAAGCTTTCTTT. It encodes CASGLVLGGTQMNTEAFF. This sequence joins TRBV12-5 and TRBJ1-1; D might be TRBD1 (5 bases). Trimming took off 0 bases at V and 0 bases at J, with 17 bases between the two ends. Germline CDR1 reads LGHNT; CDR2 reads FRNRAP. The CDR3 covers 18 residues.

The V gene is TRBV6-5, the J gene TRBJ1-5; no firm D call. CDR1 MNHEY and CDR2 SVGAGI come from the germline V gene. The CDR3 covers 13 residues. V shed 8 bases and J shed 3 bases, with 11 bases lying between them. CDR3 loop: CASAPQHNQPQHF. CDR3 DNA sequence: TGTGCCAGCGCCCCCCAGCACAATCAGCCCCAGCATTTT.

The table lists this clone with a few counts. The chain couples TRBV30 to TRBJ1-1, with a possible D match to TRBD1 (6 bases). Trimming removed 2 bases from V and 3 bases from J, with 19 bases in between. The CDR3 is 16 amino acids. The germline gives CDR1 GTSNPN, CDR2 SVGIG (reference sequence). CDR3: CAWSRNNRAVYTEAFF. The DNA of the CDR3 is TGTGCCTGGAGTCGGAACAACAGGGCCGTATACACTGAAGCTTTCTTT.

The chain recombines TRBV5-1 with TRBJ1-6, with a possible D match to TRBD1 (6 bases). In germline, CDR1 is SGHRS, CDR2 YFSETQ. This CDR3 is built from 15 residues. Trimming removed 2 bases at V and 2 bases at J, with 8 bases between. The CDR3 reads CASSLGGAYNSPLHF. The CDR3 region has the DNA TGCGCCAGCAGCTTAGGGGGGGCCTATAATTCACCCCTCCACTTT.

Worth noting for this clone: The same CDR3 is also encoded by other DNA sequences in this sample. V is TRBV2 and J is TRBJ1-1; D is ambiguous. The CDR3 extends over 14 amino acids. V lost 6 bases, J lost 1 base, and 12 bases lay in between. Germline assignment: CDR1 SNHLY and CDR2 FYNNEI. The CDR3: CASRLTGRNTEAFF. CDR3 nucleotides: TGTGCCAGCAGATTAACGGGGAGGAACACTGAAGCTTTCTTT.

The J gene is TRBJ1-5, the V gene TRBV4-1; 7 bases map to TRBD1. This CDR3 has 15 amino acids. Per germline, CDR1 MGHRA and CDR2 YSYEKL. Trimming removed 3 bases from V and 5 bases from J; junction bases left unmatched: 7. Here the CDR3 reads CASSHLDRADQPQHF. Written as DNA, the CDR3 is TGCGCCAGCAGCCATCTTGACAGGGCCGATCAGCCCCAGCATTTT.

The V and J genes are TRBV6-1 and TRBJ1-5; no firm D call. The V gene's germline CDR1 is MNHNS and CDR2 SASEGT. The CDR3 contains 14 residues. Trimming took 3 bases from V and 5 from J, leaving 11 bases between them. The CDR3 spells CASSDSGTYQPQHF. The CDR3 DNA reads TGTGCCAGCAGTGATTCAGGTACTTATCAGCCCCAGCATTTT.

This sequence joins TRBV15 and TRBJ2-1, with unresolved D. Trimming removed 1 base at V and 5 bases at J, with 9 bases between. Germline V gene data show CDR1 as LNHNV and CDR2 as YYDKDF (reference sequence). The CDR3 spans 14 residues. CDR3 residues: CATSRGALNNEQFF. In DNA, the CDR3 is TGTGCCACCAGCAGAGGGGCCTTAAACAATGAGCAGTTCTTC. The complete variable domain, with remaining parts taken from reference TRBV15 and TRBJ2-1, reads DAMVIQNPRYQVTQFGKPVTLSCSQTLNHNVMYWYQQKSSQAPKLLFHYYDKDFNNEADTPDNFQSRRPNTSFCFLDIRSPGLGDTAMYLCATSRGALNNEQFFGPGTRLTVL.

The chain joins TRBV4-1 to TRBJ1-5, with D maybe TRBD1 (5 bases). Germline lookup yields CDR1 MGHRA and CDR2 YSYEKL. V gave up 2 bases and J gave up 2 bases, with 10 bases separating them. The CDR3 spans 15 residues. In DNA form, the CDR3 reads TGCGCCAGCAGCCAACGGGGGGTTGGCAATCAGCCCCAGCATTTT. It translates to CASSQRGVGNQPQHF.

The rearrangement links TRBV10-2 to TRBJ1-2, with 7 bases that match TRBD1. Germline CDR1 is WSHSY and CDR2 is SAAADI. This CDR3 has 15 residues. Trimming cost V 4 bases and J 4 bases; bases outside gene matches: 9. The CDR3 reads CASSVGRGQSYGYTF. Here the CDR3 DNA reads TGCGCCAGCAGTGTAGGTAGGGGGCAAAGCTATGGCTACACCTTC.

V and J are TRBV6-2 or TRBV6-3 and TRBJ1-5, with a possible D match to TRBD1 (5 bases). Germline CDR1 MNHEY, CDR2 SVGEGT. The germline V and J ends were trimmed by 5 bases and 5 bases, with 10 bases remaining between them. The CDR3 extends over 13 amino acids. The CDR3 spells CASSRDGYQPQHF. DNA for the CDR3: TGTGCCAGCAGTAGGGACGGTTATCAGCCCCAGCATTTT.

The chain recombines TRBV28 with TRBJ2-1, with D possibly matching TRBD2 (6 bases). Germline CDR1 and CDR2: MDHEN and SYDVKM. The CDR3 totals 17 residues. Deletions cut 5 bases from V and 3 bases from J, with 20 bases between. CDR3 nucleotide sequence: TGTGCCAGCAGTCTAAATGGCGGGGCAGATTACTACAATGAGCAGTTCTTC. Residues: CASSLNGGADYYNEQFF.

The genes are TRBV4-3 and TRBJ1-3; tentative D call: TRBD1 (5 bases). This CDR3 is 19 amino acids long. Germline V gene sequence: CDR1 LGHNA, CDR2 YSLEER. The V end lost 0 bases, the J end lost 3 bases, and 21 bases lay between the germline ends. CDR3: CASSQDRLGAVRSGNTIYF. In nucleotides, the CDR3 is TGCGCCAGCAGCCAAGATCGGCTTGGGGCTGTGCGGAGTGGAAACACCATATATTTT.

The rearrangement links TRBV5-5 to TRBJ1-6; D may be TRBD1 (6 bases). Germline CDR1 and CDR2: SGHKS and YYEKEE (reference sequence). CDR3 size: 14 residues. Between the trimmed V and J ends, which lost 4 bases and 5 bases, there was a span of 10 bases. The CDR3 loop reads CASSAHRDNSPLHF. The CDR3 coding sequence is TGTGCCAGCAGCGCCCACAGGGATAATTCACCCCTCCACTTT.

This sequence joins TRBV7-8 and TRBJ1-5; a weak D match, TRBD1 (6 bases). This CDR3 is built from 15 residues. The V gene lost 1 base and the J gene lost 7 bases, with 14 bases spanning the gap. The germline V gene encodes CDR1 SGHVS and CDR2 FQNEAQ. This chain's CDR3 is CASSLGSGAGQPQHF. The DNA for the CDR3 is TGTGCCAGCAGCTTAGGGTCAGGGGCTGGCCAGCCCCAGCATTTT.